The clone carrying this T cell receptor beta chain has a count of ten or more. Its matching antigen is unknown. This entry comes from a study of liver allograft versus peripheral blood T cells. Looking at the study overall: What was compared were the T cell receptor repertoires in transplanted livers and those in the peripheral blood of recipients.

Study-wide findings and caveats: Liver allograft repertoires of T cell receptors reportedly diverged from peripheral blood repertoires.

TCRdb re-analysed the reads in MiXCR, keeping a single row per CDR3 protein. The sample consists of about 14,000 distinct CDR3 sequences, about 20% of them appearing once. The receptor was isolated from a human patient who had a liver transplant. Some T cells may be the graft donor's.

The CDR3 sequence: CATSAGAYNSPLHF. Here the CDR3 DNA reads TGTGCCACCAGCGCTGGGGCCTATAATTCACCCCTCCACTTT. The gene calls are TRBV15 and TRBJ1-6; D call uncertain. The CDR3 spans 14 residues. V was shortened by 5 bases and J by 2 bases, with 7 bases between the two germline ends. CDR1 and CDR2 (germline): LNHNV, YYDKDF (reference sequence). The whole variable domain, filled in from reference TRBV15 and TRBJ1-6, reads DAMVIQNPRYQVTQFGKPVTLSCSQTLNHNVMYWYQQKSSQAPKLLFHYYDKDFNNEADTPDNFQSRRPNTSFCFLDIRSPGLGDTAMYLCATSAGAYNSPLHFGNGTRLTVT.